A single sample gave rise to the 26 T cell receptor beta chains below, sequenced in a study of read filtering for tumor transcriptome and immune sequencing. The library was built from around 380 ng RNA with molecular barcoded adaptors for alpha/delta and beta/gamma chains. MiXCR, run by TCRdb on the reads, gives a single entry per CDR3 protein. Seen here are 30,000 to 40,000 distinct CDR3 sequences, approximately 12% observed once, and the top ten hold around 35%. Sample: a population of CD138-negative cells sorted from bone marrow. The receptors were gathered from a donor at least 40 years old with multiple myeloma.

This clonotype was detected many times. This sequence joins TRBV6-2 or TRBV6-3 and TRBJ2-1; possible D gene TRBD2, 5 bases. The ends were cut back, 10 bases at V and 4 bases at J, with 11 bases in the middle. This CDR3 is 12 amino acids long. CDR1 is MNHEY and CDR2 is SVGEGT in the germline V gene. DNA for the CDR3: TGTGCCACAGGAGAGGGTTACAATGAGCAGTTCTTC. This gives the protein CATGEGYNEQFF.

A word on this clonotype: This likely reflects a read error, since a far larger clone is one base away. This rearrangement joins TRBV10-3 to TRBJ2-6, with 7 bases aligning to TRBD1. This CDR3 contains 17 residues. The germline V gene has CDR1 ENHRY and CDR2 SYGVKD. The CDR3 loop is CASRMTGSSSGANVLAF. The CDR3 DNA is TGTGCCAGCAGAATGACAGGGAGTTCCTCTGGGGCCAACGTCCTGGCTTTC.

This clonotype was seen repeatedly, ten times or more. The V gene is TRBV20-1, the J gene TRBJ2-7; D uncertain. This CDR3 region has 12 residues. V shed 3 bases and J shed 4 bases, with 10 bases lying between them. The germline gives CDR1 DFQATT, CDR2 SNEGSKA (reference sequence). DNA for the CDR3: TGCAGTGCTAGCGAGGTGGGGTACGAGCAGTACTTC. Encoded protein: CSASEVGYEQYF.

This clonotype has a count of ten or more. J is TRBJ2-5 and V is TRBV20-1, with D uncertain. The CDR3 has 14 amino acids. The germline V gene has CDR1 DFQATT and CDR2 SNEGSKA (reference sequence). Between the trimmed V and J ends, which lost 5 bases and 4 bases, there was a span of 17 bases. The CDR3 DNA follows: TGCAGTGCTTCCCCTGGACGCAAGGGAGAGACCCAGTACTTC. This codes for CSASPGRKGETQYF.

With regard to this clonotype: Just one base apart from a much larger clone, this may be a read error. This CDR3 is CASSERGGDRGYTF. The CDR3 DNA sequence: TGCGCCAGCAGTGAGAGGGGGGGGGACAGAGGCTACACCTTC. The rearrangement joins TRBV10-2 to TRBJ1-2; the match to TRBD1 covers 7 bases. This CDR3 spans 14 amino acids. After removal of 2 bases from V and 8 bases from J, the junction contained 8 bases not matched to a gene. Per the germline V gene, CDR1 is WSHSY and CDR2 is SAAADI.

This rearrangement joins TRBV6-6 to TRBJ1-3, with 7 bases lining up with TRBD1. The CDR3 has 18 amino acids. Germline CDR1 MNHNY, CDR2 SVGAGI (reference sequence). V lost 0 bases, J lost 2 bases, and 10 bases stayed unmatched. The CDR3 DNA is TGTGCCAGCAGTTACTCTGATCCAGGGGGAGCCCCTGGAAACACCATATATTTT. This sequence encodes CASSYSDPGGAPGNTIYF.

This clonotype was detected a few times. One end of the junction is discordant with germline, which a read error may explain. CDR3 sequence: CSVGGGPRRGLSTDTQYF. CDR3 in DNA: TGCAGCGTTGGAGGTGGCCCTAGGCGGGGACTTAGCACAGATACGCAATATTTT. The chain is built from TRBV29-1 and TRBJ2-3; possibly TRBD2 for D (6 bases). The CDR3 has 18 residues. Germline loops: CDR1 SQVTM, CDR2 ANQGSEA.

Details on this clonotype: The junction departs from the called germline gene at one end, perhaps through a read error. The chain links TRBV5-1 to TRBJ2-7; possible D gene TRBD2, 6 bases. Germline V gives CDR1 SGHRS, CDR2 YFSETQ. This CDR3 is 13 amino acids long. CDR3 sequence: CASSFGEAYVQYF. The CDR3 DNA reads as TGCGCCAGCAGCTTCGGGGAGGCCTACGTGCAGTACTTC.

The chain joins TRBV18 to TRBJ1-1, with D hard to call. The CDR3 loop spans 14 amino acids. The V and J ends lost 3 bases and 7 bases respectively, with 15 bases between them. Germline assignment: CDR1 KGHSH and CDR2 LQKENI. In DNA form, the CDR3 reads TGTGCCAGCTCACCGCCGGACCCGGGCTATGAAGCTTTCTTT. This translates into CASSPPDPGYEAFF.

This clonotype was counted many times. The rearrangement joins TRBV2 to TRBJ2-5; 10 nucleotides match TRBD2. In germline, CDR1 is SNHLY, CDR2 FYNNEI. With 5 bases clipped from V and 3 bases from J, the junction kept 3 bases outside the gene matches. This CDR3 is 14 amino acids long. The DNA for the CDR3 is TGTGCCAGCAGTCGGACTAGCGGTAAAGAGACCCAGTACTTC. Residues: CASSRTSGKETQYF.

This clonotype was observed many times. The chain combines TRBV7-8 with TRBJ2-1; the D gene could be TRBD1 or TRBD2 (6 bases each). V was trimmed by 1 base and J by 4 bases, leaving 14 bases between them. Per the germline V gene, CDR1 is SGHVS and CDR2 is FQNEAQ. CDR3 length: 16 residues. CDR3 in DNA: TGTGCCAGCAGCTTAGGGGGGGCAGCTTTGTACAATGAGCAGTTCTTC. This codes for CASSLGGAALYNEQFF.

At least ten counts were recorded for this clonotype. The genes are TRBV28 and TRBJ1-1; 8 bases fit TRBD1. Germline loops: CDR1 MDHEN, CDR2 SYDVKM. Unmatched junction bases numbered 11, after V lost 4 bases and J lost 1 base. The CDR3 extends over 17 amino acids. The DNA for the CDR3 is TGTGCCAGCAGTTCATCCGCCCAGGGGGCAAGGAACACTGAAGCTTTCTTT. Encoded protein: CASSSSAQGARNTEAFF.

This clonotype appeared many times. The chain uses TRBV9 and TRBJ1-4; D gene ambiguous. V lost 0 bases and J lost 8, with 2 bases in between. The germline CDR1 and CDR2 sequences are SGDLS and YYNGEE. The CDR3 runs to 11 residues. The CDR3 here is CASSVEEKLFF. The CDR3 DNA sequence: TGTGCCAGCAGCGTAGAAGAAAAACTGTTTTTT.

This clonotype has just a few counts. A much larger clone sits a single nucleotide away, making a read error possible. The chain uses TRBV14 and TRBJ2-1, with a weak D call TRBD1 (6 bases). V shed 0 bases and J shed 7 bases, with 13 bases lying between them. Germline V gives CDR1 SGHDN, CDR2 FVKESK. The length of the CDR3 is 15 residues. The CDR3 loop is CASSQDIQGMNEQFF. Written as DNA, the CDR3 is TGTGCCAGCAGCCAAGACATACAGGGTATGAATGAGCAGTTCTTC.

This clonotype has a count of ten or more. The J gene is TRBJ1-1, the V gene TRBV29-1; D might be TRBD1 (6 bases). V lost 5 bases and J lost 6, with 13 bases in between. The CDR3 loop spans 12 amino acids. Germline loops: CDR1 SQVTM, CDR2 ANQGSEA. Written as DNA, the CDR3 is TGCAGCGTTAAGGACAGCTCCCCTGAAGCTTTCTTT. Translated: CSVKDSSPEAFF.

The chain joins TRBV19 to TRBJ2-2; D possibly corresponds to TRBD1 (5 bases). CDR3 length: 13 amino acids. The V end lost 4 bases, the J end lost 6 bases, and 9 bases lay between the germline ends. Germline CDR1 and CDR2: LNHDA and SQIVND (reference sequence). In DNA form, the CDR3 reads TGTGCCAGTAGTACAGGGTTCCCCGGGGAGCTGTTTTTT. Residues: CASSTGFPGELFF.

The chain carries TRBV14 and TRBJ2-2, with D perhaps matching TRBD1 (6 bases). CDR1 and CDR2 (germline): SGHDN, FVKESK. The CDR3 loop spans 13 amino acids. Trimming shortened V by 5 bases and J by 5 bases, and 9 bases separated the two germline ends. Here the CDR3 DNA reads TGTGCCAGCAGCAGGGGGAATACCGGGGAGCTGTTTTTT. Amino acid sequence: CASSRGNTGELFF.

This clonotype was seen repeatedly, ten times or more. The chain is built from TRBV10-3 and TRBJ2-1, with 8 bases aligning to TRBD2. Germline lookup yields CDR1 ENHRY and CDR2 SYGVKD. The CDR3 is 17 residues long. Trimming at V came to 2 bases and at J to 8 bases, leaving 14 bases not matched to a gene. The CDR3 DNA reads as TGTGCCATCAGTGAGAGCCCGGGGGGGGTAGTACGACATGAGCAGTTCTTC. It specifies CAISESPGGVVRHEQFF.

This clonotype was seen at least ten times. V usage is TRBV20-1 and J usage is TRBJ2-7; TRBD1 might be the D (6 bases). CDR3 length: 14 amino acids. The germline V gene encodes CDR1 DFQATT and CDR2 SNEGSKA (reference sequence). Trimming took 5 bases from V and 3 from J, leaving 17 bases between them. CDR3 in amino acids: CSAAGQRGDYEQYF. The CDR3 bases are TGCAGTGCTGCTGGACAGCGAGGGGACTACGAGCAGTACTTC.

Points on this clonotype: A read error may explain this, as a much larger clone is one base away. The rearrangement links TRBV29-1 to TRBJ2-2; D is perhaps TRBD1 (6 bases). The germline V gene encodes CDR1 SQVTM and CDR2 ANQGSEA. The CDR3 has 15 amino acids. The CDR3 nucleotides read TGCAGCGTTGAAGAATCGGGGTGGGACACCGGGGTGCTGTTTTTT. Translating it yields CSVEESGWDTGVLFF.

In this sample, this clonotype turned up many times. The V gene is TRBV7-9, the J gene TRBJ2-5, with 14 bases fitting TRBD2. The trim removed 5 bases at V and 4 bases at J, leaving 9 bases unmatched. The germline V gene encodes CDR1 SEHNR and CDR2 FQNEAQ (reference sequence). The CDR3 sequence is 17 residues long. The CDR3 nucleotides are TGTGCCAGCAGCCCGACTAGCGGGGGGGCCCGAGGAGAGACCCAGTACTTC. Its protein is CASSPTSGGARGETQYF.

This clonotype has ten or more counts. The chain links TRBV28 to TRBJ1-2; D gene uncertain. Germline V CDR1 and CDR2: MDHEN, SYDVKM. The CDR3 is 13 residues long. V was pared by 6 bases and J by 0 bases, with 8 bases between. The DNA of the CDR3 is TGTGCCAGCAGCCCTCCGGCTAACTATGGCTACACCTTC. The encoded protein is CASSPPANYGYTF.

This clonotype showed up many times. The rearrangement uses TRBV5-5 and TRBJ2-7; D remains ambiguous. The V end lost 2 bases, the J end lost 2 bases, and 5 bases lay between the germline ends. The CDR3 runs 12 residues. Germline V CDR1 and CDR2: SGHKS, YYEKEE (reference sequence). CDR3 amino acids: CASSLPTYEQYF. The CDR3 DNA reads as TGTGCCAGCAGCTTACCGACCTACGAGCAGTACTTC.

For this clonotype: Given a far larger clone just one base away, this is likely a sequencing read error. This is likely a read error, given that the CDR3 carries no conserved phenylalanine or tryptophan at its end. The gene calls are TRBV7-3 and TRBJ1-1; 7 nucleotides agree with TRBD1. Trimming at V came to 6 bases and at J to 8 bases, leaving 12 bases not matched to a gene. The CDR3 length is 14 residues. The germline CDR1 and CDR2 sequences are SGHTA and FQGTGA. CDR3 amino acids: CASRKTGSGAEAFV. The DNA of the CDR3 is TGTGCCAGCAGGAAGACAGGGTCGGGAGCCGAAGCTTTCGTT.

This clonotype was seen once. This chain connects TRBV20-1 to TRBJ2-5, with 10 nucleotides matching TRBD2. The V gene's germline CDR1 is DFQATT and CDR2 SNEGSKA (reference sequence). The CDR3 covers 15 residues. For the CDR3, the DNA is TGCAGCTGTAAGCTCCAGCGGGGGGGCCGAGAGACCCAGTACTTC. Protein sequence: CSCKLQRGGRETQYF.

Regarding this clonotype: This likely traces to a read error, being one base from a far larger clone. The chain carries TRBV7-6 and TRBJ2-7; 8 bases fit TRBD1. This CDR3 region has 15 residues. The germline V gene encodes CDR1 SGHVS and CDR2 FNYEAQ. The CDR3 sequence is CAGSSQGARIYEQYF. In nucleotides, the CDR3 is TGTGCCGGCAGTTCCCAGGGGGCTAGGATCTACGAGCAGTACTTC.